The sequence of this TCR beta chain was determined in a study of blood T cell repertoires in COVID-19. The wider study: The study drew acute and convalescent COVID-19 samples from the United States, Italy and Spain.

Per germline, CDR1 LNHDA and CDR2 SQIVND (reference sequence). Trimming took 10 bases from V and 11 from J; bases not matched to a gene: 7. CDR3 length: 11 residues. Participants, about 18 to 90 years old, spanned fewer than 30 US areas. Libraries were prepared by immunoSEQ multiplex PCR; TCRdb keeps only in-frame clonotypes and omits some of them. The sample gives 140,000 or so clones, more than 80% of which show up once; around 1.6% is in the top ten. The material sequenced was PBMCs or T cells enriched from blood (not recorded which). This TCR was recovered from a woman under 30 who had been exposed to COVID-19. This sequence joins TRBV19 and TRBJ1-1; 10 positions match TRBD1. CDR3 DNA sequence: TGTGCCACCCTCGGGACAGGGGTGGCTTTCTTT. Translated, it gives CATLGTGVAFF.